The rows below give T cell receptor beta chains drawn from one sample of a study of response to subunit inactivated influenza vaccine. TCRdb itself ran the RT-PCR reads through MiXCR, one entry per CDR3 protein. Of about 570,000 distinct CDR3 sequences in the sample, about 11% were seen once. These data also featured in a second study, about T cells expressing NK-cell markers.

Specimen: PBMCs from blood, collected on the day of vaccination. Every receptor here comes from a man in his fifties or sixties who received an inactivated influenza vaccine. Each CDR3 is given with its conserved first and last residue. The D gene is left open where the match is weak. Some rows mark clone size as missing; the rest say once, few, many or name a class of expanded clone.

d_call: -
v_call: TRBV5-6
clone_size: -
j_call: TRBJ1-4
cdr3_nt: TGTGCCAGCAGCTTGATTGGATCCGGAACTAATGAAAAACTGTTTTTT
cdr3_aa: CASSLIGSGTNEKLFF

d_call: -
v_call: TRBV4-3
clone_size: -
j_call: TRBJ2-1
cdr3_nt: TGCGCCAGCAGCCAAGCATCACTAGCCGAAACCTACAATGAGCAGTTCTTC
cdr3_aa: CASSQASLAETYNEQFF

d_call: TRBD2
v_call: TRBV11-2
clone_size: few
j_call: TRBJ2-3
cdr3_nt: TGTGCCAGCAGCTTAATACAGCGGGGGGGCCCCAATACGCAGTATTTT
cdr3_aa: CASSLIQRGGPNTQYF

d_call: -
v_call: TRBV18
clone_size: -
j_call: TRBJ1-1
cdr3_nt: TGTGCCAGCTCACCACAAGGGGTTGGAGGCACTGAAGCTTTCTTT
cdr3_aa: CASSPQGVGGTEAFF

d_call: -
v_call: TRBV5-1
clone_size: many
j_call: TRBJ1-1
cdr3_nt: TGCGCCAGCAGCTTGCCCCCGAACACTGAAGCTTTCTTT
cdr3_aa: CASSLPPNTEAFF

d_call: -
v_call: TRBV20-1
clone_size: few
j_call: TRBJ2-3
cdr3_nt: TGCAGTGCTTCACCCGGGACTGCATCGAGTCTAGGGAGCACAGATACGCAGTATTTT
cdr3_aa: CSASPGTASSLGSTDTQYF

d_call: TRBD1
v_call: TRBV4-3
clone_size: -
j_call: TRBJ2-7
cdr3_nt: TGCGCCAGCAGCCATTGGACCGGGACAGAGCGCGAGCAGTACTTC
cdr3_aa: CASSHWTGTEREQYF

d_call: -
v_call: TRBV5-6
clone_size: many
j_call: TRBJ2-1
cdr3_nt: TGTGCCAGCAGCTTGGCCGCAGCGGCTTACAATGAGCAGTTCTTC
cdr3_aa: CASSLAAAAYNEQFF

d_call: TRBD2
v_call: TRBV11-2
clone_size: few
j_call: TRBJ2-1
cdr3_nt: TGTGCCAGCAGCGCGTTAAAGCGGGGGGGCCCCAATGAGCAGTTCTTC
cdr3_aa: CASSALKRGGPNEQFF

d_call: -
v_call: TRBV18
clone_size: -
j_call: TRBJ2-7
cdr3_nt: TGTGCCAGCTCACCTTTCGTGGGAAGTGAGACAGGCGCCAACTCCTACGAGCAGTACTTC
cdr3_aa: CASSPFVGSETGANSYEQYF

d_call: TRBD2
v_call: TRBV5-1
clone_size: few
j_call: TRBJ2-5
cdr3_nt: TGCGCCAGCAGCTGGGCTAGCGGGGGGCAAGAGACCCAGTACTTC
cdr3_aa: CASSWASGGQETQYF

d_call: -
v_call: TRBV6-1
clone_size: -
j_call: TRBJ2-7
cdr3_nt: TGTGCCAGCAGTACAGGGTGGGAGCAGTACTTC
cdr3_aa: CASSTGWEQYF

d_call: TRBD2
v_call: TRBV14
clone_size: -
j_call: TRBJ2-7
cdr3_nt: TGTGCCAGCAGCCATTATAGCGGGAGGGCTCTTGCCTACGAGCAGTACTTC
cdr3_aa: CASSHYSGRALAYEQYF

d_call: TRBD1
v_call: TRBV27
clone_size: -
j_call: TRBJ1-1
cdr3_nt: TGTGCCAGCAGTTTTCGCAGGGGGCTAACTGAAGCTTTCTTT
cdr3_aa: CASSFRRGLTEAFF

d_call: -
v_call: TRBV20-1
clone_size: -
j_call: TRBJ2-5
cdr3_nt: TGCAGTGCTATCTTAGATTTCCAAGAGACCCAGTACTTC
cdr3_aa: CSAILDFQETQYF

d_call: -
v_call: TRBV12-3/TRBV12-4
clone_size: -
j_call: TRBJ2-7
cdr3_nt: TGTGCCAGCAGTTTATATCCTATTCGGGTGGACACCTCCTACGAGCAGTACTTC
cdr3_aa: CASSLYPIRVDTSYEQYF

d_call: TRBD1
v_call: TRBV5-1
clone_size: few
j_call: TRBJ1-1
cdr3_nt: TGCGCCAGCAGCTTGGAAGGACAGGGAAACACTGAAGCTTTCTTT
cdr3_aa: CASSLEGQGNTEAFF

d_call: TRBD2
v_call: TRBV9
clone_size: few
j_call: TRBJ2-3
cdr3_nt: TGTGCCAGCAGCCTCAGACTAGCGGGAGCTTCAGATACGCAGTATTTT
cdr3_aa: CASSLRLAGASDTQYF

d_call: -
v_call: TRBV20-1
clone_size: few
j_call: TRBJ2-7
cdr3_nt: TGCAGTGCTAGAGATTTACTAGAGCAGTACTTC
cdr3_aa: CSARDLLEQYF

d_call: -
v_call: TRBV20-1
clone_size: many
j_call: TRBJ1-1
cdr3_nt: TGCAGTGCCCTACAGAGGGGGAACACTGAAGCTTTCTTT
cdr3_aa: CSALQRGNTEAFF

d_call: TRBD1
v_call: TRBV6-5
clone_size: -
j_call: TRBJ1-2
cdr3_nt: TGTGCCAGCAGTTACATGATCGGGACAGGCTATGGCTACACCTTC
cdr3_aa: CASSYMIGTGYGYTF

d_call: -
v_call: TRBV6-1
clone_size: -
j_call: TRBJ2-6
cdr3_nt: TGTGCCAGCAGTGGGACATTTAGGTCTGGGGCCAACGTCCTGACTTTC
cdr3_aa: CASSGTFRSGANVLTF

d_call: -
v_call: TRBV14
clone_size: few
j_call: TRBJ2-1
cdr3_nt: TGTGCCAGCAGCCCGGACCCAAGCTCCTACAATGAGCAGTTCTTC
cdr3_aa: CASSPDPSSYNEQFF

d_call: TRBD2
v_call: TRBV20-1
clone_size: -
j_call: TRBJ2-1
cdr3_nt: TGCAGTGCGCCTTCTAGCGGCAGCTCCTACAATGAGCAGTTCTTC
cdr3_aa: CSAPSSGSSYNEQFF

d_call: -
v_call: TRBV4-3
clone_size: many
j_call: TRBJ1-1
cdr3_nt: TGCGCCAGCAGCCAAGTAGGGGGGGCCGCTGAAGCTTTCTTT
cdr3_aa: CASSQVGGAAEAFF

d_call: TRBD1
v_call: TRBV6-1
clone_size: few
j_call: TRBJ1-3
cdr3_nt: TGTGCCAGCAGACAGGGGGGGCCTGGAAACACCATATATTTT
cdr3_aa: CASRQGGPGNTIYF

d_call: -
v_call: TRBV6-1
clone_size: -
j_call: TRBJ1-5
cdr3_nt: TGTGCCAGCAGGCTGAACAGCGCAGAGGCTCAGCCCCAGCATTTT
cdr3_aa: CASRLNSAEAQPQHF

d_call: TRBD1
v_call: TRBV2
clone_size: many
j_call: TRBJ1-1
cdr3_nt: TGTGCCAGCAAAGAAAGGACAGGGGTTAGTTCTGAAGCTTTCTTT
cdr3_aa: CASKERTGVSSEAFF

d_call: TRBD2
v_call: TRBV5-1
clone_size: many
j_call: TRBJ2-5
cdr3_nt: TGCGCCAGCAGTAAATCCCGGGGGGATAAAGAGACCCAGTACTTC
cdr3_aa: CASSKSRGDKETQYF

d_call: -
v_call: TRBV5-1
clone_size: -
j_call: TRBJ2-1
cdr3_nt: TGCGCCAGCAGCACCGAGGCTGTCTACAATGAGCAGTTCTTC
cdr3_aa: CASSTEAVYNEQFF

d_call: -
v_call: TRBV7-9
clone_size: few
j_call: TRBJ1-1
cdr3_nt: TGTGCCAGCAGCCAATCCGGGTATGAAGCTTTCTTT
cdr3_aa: CASSQSGYEAFF

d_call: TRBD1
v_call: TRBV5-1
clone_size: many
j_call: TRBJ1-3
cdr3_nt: TGCGCCAGCAGCGGGACAGACTCTGGAAACACCATATATTTT
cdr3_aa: CASSGTDSGNTIYF

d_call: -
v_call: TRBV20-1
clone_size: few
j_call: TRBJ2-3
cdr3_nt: TGCAGTGCCACCCGGACTAGCACAGATACGCAGTATTTT
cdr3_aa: CSATRTSTDTQYF

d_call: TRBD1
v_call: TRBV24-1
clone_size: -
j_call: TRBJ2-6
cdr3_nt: TGTGCCACCAGGGGGACAGGGGCCGGGGCCAACGTCCTGACTTTC
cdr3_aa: CATRGTGAGANVLTF

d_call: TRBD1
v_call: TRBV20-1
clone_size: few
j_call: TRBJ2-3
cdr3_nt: TGCAGTGCCCGGGACAGGGGGTTGACAGATACGCAGTATTTT
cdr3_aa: CSARDRGLTDTQYF

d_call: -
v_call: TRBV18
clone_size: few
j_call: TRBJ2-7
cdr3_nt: TGTGCCAGCTCACCACGAGGAACACCTGGGGCAGTAGCGCCCTACGAGCAGTACTTC
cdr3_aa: CASSPRGTPGAVAPYEQYF

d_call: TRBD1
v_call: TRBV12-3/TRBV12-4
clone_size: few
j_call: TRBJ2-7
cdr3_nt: TGTGCCACCCGCCGGGACAGGGGGGCCTACGAGCAGTACTTC
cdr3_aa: CATRRDRGAYEQYF

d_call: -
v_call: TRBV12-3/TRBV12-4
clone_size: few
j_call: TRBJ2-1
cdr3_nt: TGTGCCAGCACCTCATCCAGGGGACGTCCCAATGAGCAGTTCTTC
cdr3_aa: CASTSSRGRPNEQFF

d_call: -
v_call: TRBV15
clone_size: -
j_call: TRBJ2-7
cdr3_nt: TGTGCCACCAGCAGAGGGGGGGTCTACGAGCAGTACTTC
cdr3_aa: CATSRGGVYEQYF

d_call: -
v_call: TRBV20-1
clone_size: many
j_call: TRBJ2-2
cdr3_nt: TGCAGTGCTAGGTTCCCAGCCACCGGGGAGCTGTTTTTT
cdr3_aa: CSARFPATGELFF

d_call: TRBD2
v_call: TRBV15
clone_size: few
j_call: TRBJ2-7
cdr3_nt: TGTGCCACCAGGACTAGCGGGAGCTACGAGCAGTACTTC
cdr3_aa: CATRTSGSYEQYF

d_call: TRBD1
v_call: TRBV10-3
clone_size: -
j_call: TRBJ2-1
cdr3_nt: TGTGCCATCAGTGGACGGACAGGGGACAATGAGCAGTTCTTC
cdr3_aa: CAISGRTGDNEQFF

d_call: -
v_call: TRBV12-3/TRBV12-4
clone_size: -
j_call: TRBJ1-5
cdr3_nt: TGTGCCAGCAGTTACCTGAATCAGCCCCAGCATTTT
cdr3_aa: CASSYLNQPQHF

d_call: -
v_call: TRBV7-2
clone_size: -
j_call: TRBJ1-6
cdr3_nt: TGTGCCAGCAGCACTAGAAACAATTCACCCCTCCACTTT
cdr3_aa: CASSTRNNSPLHF

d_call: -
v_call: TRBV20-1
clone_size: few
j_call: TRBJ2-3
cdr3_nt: TGCAGTGCTAGAGACTCAAGGGGGGCAGATACGCAGTATTTT
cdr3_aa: CSARDSRGADTQYF

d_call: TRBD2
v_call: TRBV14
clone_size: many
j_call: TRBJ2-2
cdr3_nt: TGTGCCAGCAGCCCATGGCTAGCGGTAAACACCGGGGAGCTGTTTTTT
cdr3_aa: CASSPWLAVNTGELFF

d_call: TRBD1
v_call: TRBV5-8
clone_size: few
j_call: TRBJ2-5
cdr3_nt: TGTGCCAGCAGCTTGTTACAGGGGGCAAATGGAGAGACCCAGTACTTC
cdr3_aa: CASSLLQGANGETQYF

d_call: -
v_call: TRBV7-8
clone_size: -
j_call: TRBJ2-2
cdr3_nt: TGTGCCAGCAGCTTAGCGCGGGGCGGGGAGCTGTTTTTT
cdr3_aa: CASSLARGGELFF

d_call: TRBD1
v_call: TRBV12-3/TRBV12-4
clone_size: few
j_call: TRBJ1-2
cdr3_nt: TGTGCCAGCAGTTTCTTGTCAGGGGGCGTAGAGAGCTACACCTTC
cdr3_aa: CASSFLSGGVESYTF

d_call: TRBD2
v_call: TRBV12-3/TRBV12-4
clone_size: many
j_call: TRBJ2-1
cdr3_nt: TGTGCCAGCAGTTTTAGACTAGCGGGAGGGTATGAGCAGTTCTTC
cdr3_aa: CASSFRLAGGYEQFF

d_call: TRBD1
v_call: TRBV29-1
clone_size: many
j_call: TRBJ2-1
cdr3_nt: TGCAGCGTTGCCAGGGGGCAAGGTGAGCAGTTCTTC
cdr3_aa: CSVARGQGEQFF

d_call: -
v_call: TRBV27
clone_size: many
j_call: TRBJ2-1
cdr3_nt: TGTGCCAGCAGTTTAACGGTGCTAGCGACTTATGATGAGCAGTTCTTC
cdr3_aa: CASSLTVLATYDEQFF

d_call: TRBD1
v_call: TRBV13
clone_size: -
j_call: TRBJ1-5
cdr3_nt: TGTGCCAGCAGCTCAGGACAGGGGTTCCATCAGCCCCAGCATTTT
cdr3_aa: CASSSGQGFHQPQHF

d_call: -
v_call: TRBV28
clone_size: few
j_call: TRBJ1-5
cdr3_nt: TGTGCCAGCAATAAAGGTCAGGGGCGGGATCAGCCCCAGCATTTT
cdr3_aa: CASNKGQGRDQPQHF

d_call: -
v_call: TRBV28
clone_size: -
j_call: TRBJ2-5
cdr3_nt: TGTGCCAGCAGTCCGGCCCTGGGAGAGACCCAGTACTTC
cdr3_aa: CASSPALGETQYF